The source of this T cell receptor beta chain is a study of T cell responses to AZD1222 COVID-19 vaccine. The study, taken as a whole, reports: Mostly white British, mostly female donors; authors suggested clonal diversity may be underestimated. Scientists sampled the repertoires only once the peak T cell response had passed. Of the AZD1222 recipients, only 5 to 7 were seropositive at baseline.

Analyses pooled second doses at about 4 or about 12 weeks. Libraries were prepared by immunoSEQ multiplex PCR; TCRdb keeps only in-frame clonotypes and omits some of them. The table lists 150,000 to 200,000 clones, 80% to 95% of them singletons, with approximately 1.8% in the top ten. The germline V and J ends were trimmed by 8 bases and 4 bases, with 12 bases remaining between them. In germline, CDR1 is MDHEN, CDR2 SYDVKM. The CDR3 extends over 14 amino acids. This clone has a single count. Its antigen is still unknown. V is TRBV28 and J is TRBJ2-6, with D hard to call. This specimen was peripheral blood, taken 28 days after the second AZD1222 dose. This receptor was identified in an adult who received the AZD1222 COVID-19 vaccine. The DNA of the CDR3 is TGTGCCAGCTGCCGACCGTTAGGGGCCAACGTCCTGACTTTC. Its translation is CASCRPLGANVLTF.